This record covers a single T cell receptor (beta chain). The data were obtained in a study of response to subunit inactivated influenza vaccine. There are 11 residues in the CDR3. Trimming took 3 bases from V and 7 from J, leaving 9 bases between them. Germline V gene sequence: CDR1 DFQATT, CDR2 SNEGSKA (reference sequence). MiXCR, run by TCRdb on the RT-PCR reads, gives a single entry per CDR3 protein. The sample has 700,000 to 900,000 distinct CDR3 sequences; 21% are singletons. The specimen was PBMCs from blood, collected 5 days after vaccination. The rearrangement uses TRBV20-1 and TRBJ1-2; D gene unclear. This TCR derives from a man between 45 and 60 years old who received an inactivated influenza vaccine. CDR3 sequence reads: CSASTPGGYTF. Here the CDR3 DNA reads TGCAGTGCTAGTACTCCGGGTGGCTACACCTTC.